These T cell receptor beta chains were read from a single sample in a study of blood T cell repertoires in COVID-19. TCRdb's copy holds only in-frame clones and misses some; the assay was immunoSEQ multiplex PCR. The data contain around 230,000 clones, more than 70% of them seen just once; the ten biggest clones take up 8.2%. The sample comprised peripheral blood. The receptors were gathered from a woman aged 50 to 60 with acute or convalescent COVID-19. Each CDR3 is given with its conserved first and last residue. D genes are given only for firm matches. Clone size is stated in some rows and not others, as once, few, many or a class when expanded.

.	TRBV28	TRBD1	TRBJ1-1	CASTVLPGTGPKNTEAFF	TGTGCCAGCACGGTTCTCCCTGGGACAGGACCAAAGAACACTGAAGCTTTCTTT
.	TRBV25-1	TRBD1	TRBJ2-7	CASSELGGQASYEQYF	TGTGCCAGCAGTGAATTAGGGGGACAGGCCTCCTACGAGCAGTACTTC
.	TRBV18	.	TRBJ2-7	CASSPRNNNEQYF	TGTGCCAGCTCACCACGCAACAACAACGAGCAGTACTTC
.	TRBV5-8	TRBD2	TRBJ2-1	CASILLLAEYNEQFF	TGTGCCAGCATCCTTCTACTAGCGGAGTACAATGAGCAGTTCTTC
once	TRBV10-3	.	TRBJ2-1	CAISDRLPGSYNEQFF	TGTGCCATCAGTGACAGACTTCCCGGCTCCTACAATGAGCAGTTCTTC
.	TRBV5-1	TRBD2	TRBJ2-1	CASSLRSGRDEQFF	TGCGCCAGCAGCTTGAGAAGCGGGAGGGATGAGCAGTTCTTC
.	TRBV27	.	TRBJ1-6	CASTDTGNSPLHF	TGTGCCAGCACCGATACGGGTAATTCACCCCTCCACTTT
.	TRBV5-8	TRBD1	TRBJ2-5	CASSFPYRGQETQYF	TGTGCCAGCAGCTTCCCTTACAGGGGACAAGAGACCCAGTACTTC
.	TRBV7-6	TRBD2	TRBJ2-2	CASSSISSGSYTGELFF	TGTGCCAGCAGTTCAATCTCTAGCGGTTCTTACACCGGGGAGCTGTTTTTT
.	TRBV11-2	.	TRBJ1-1	CASSTDSGTEAFF	TGTGCCAGCAGCACGGACAGTGGGACTGAAGCTTTCTTT
.	TRBV2	TRBD2	TRBJ2-2	CASSSQAGAGELFF	TGTGCCAGCAGTTCCCAAGCGGGAGCCGGGGAGCTGTTTTTT
.	TRBV5-6	.	TRBJ1-2	CASGQKGVGYTF	TGTGCCAGCGGGCAGAAGGGGGTAGGCTACACCTTC
.	TRBV7-6	TRBD1	TRBJ2-7	CASSLSGGEQYF	TGTGCCAGCAGCTTATCAGGGGGAGAGCAGTACTTC
.	TRBV10-2	.	TRBJ1-5	CASRDRSPPPHNQPQHF	TGCGCCAGCAGAGACAGGTCGCCGCCACCCCACAATCAGCCCCAGCATTTT
.	TRBV5-6	.	TRBJ1-1	CASSLGGARRDTEAFF	TGTGCCAGCAGCTTGGGAGGGGCGAGGAGGGACACTGAAGCTTTCTTT
.	TRBV6-1	.	TRBJ1-5	CASSDPRGSNQPQHF	TGTGCCAGCAGTGATCCGCGCGGGAGCAATCAGCCCCAGCATTTT
few	TRBV5-1	.	TRBJ1-1	CASSLDKGKMGAFF	TGCGCCAGCAGCTTGGATAAGGGGAAAATGGGTGCTTTCTTT
.	TRBV6-5	TRBD2	TRBJ2-3	CASTTSGSRTDTQYF	TGTGCCAGCACCACTAGCGGGAGCCGCACAGATACGCAGTATTTT
once	TRBV28	.	TRBJ2-4	CASGRVGGDIQYF	TGTGCCAGCGGGAGAGTAGGAGGTGACATTCAGTACTTC
.	TRBV7-2	.	TRBJ2-7	CAIASAGNRLSYEQYF	TGTGCCATCGCTTCGGCAGGGAACAGGCTCTCCTACGAGCAGTACTTC
.	TRBV15	TRBD2	TRBJ2-5	CATSPSGRPQETQYF	TGTGCCACCAGCCCTAGCGGGAGGCCCCAAGAGACCCAGTACTTC
.	TRBV11-2	.	TRBJ2-1	CASSLTRGLGEQFF	TGTGCCAGCAGCTTAACCCGGGGATTGGGTGAGCAGTTCTTC